These 3 T cell receptor beta chains were all obtained from the same sample, sequenced in a study of beta chain features in type 1 diabetes (dated by TCRdb to the late 2010s). Results and caveats for the whole study, not just this receptor: Type 1 diabetes patients showed a moderate but significant shortening of TCRB CDR3 length in all four CD4+ subsets.

Libraries were constructed by the immunoSEQ multiplex PCR assay. The entire isolated RNA was reverse transcribed using the High Capacity cDNA Reverse Transcription Kit, and thus expressed TCRB transcripts were sequenced. In TCRdb, the immuneACCESS table is reduced to in-frame sequences with V and J assigned. These tables do not hold every clone; where another copy was compared, an unresolved V gene accounts for under half, and the others remain unexplained. This sample has under 850,000 clones in its table, and roughly an eighth of those were observed once. 0.022% of the sample is taken by the ten largest. Their antigens are not known. The sample comprised naive CD4+ T cells from blood. In the paper's terms, the cell subset or site label means: true naive CD4+ T cells. The receptor set was obtained from a man aged 18 to 30 with type 1 diabetes.

The genes are TRBV11-2 and TRBJ2-5, with 8 nucleotides matching TRBD2. The junction had 4 bases not matched to a gene; V was cut back by 0 bases and J by 1 base. The CDR3 consists of 16 residues. Germline CDR1 is SGHAT and CDR2 is FQNNGV. The CDR3 sequence is CASSLEMGLGQETQYF. Written as DNA, the CDR3 is TGTGCCAGCAGCTTAGAAATGGGACTAGGCCAAGAGACCCAGTACTTC.

This clone was seen a few times. The chain carries TRBV10-3 and TRBJ1-1; no clear D gene. The CDR3 has 11 amino acids. V was cut by 2 bases and J by 11 bases, with 9 bases left in between. The V gene's germline CDR1 is ENHRY and CDR2 SYGVKD. The CDR3 DNA is TGTGCCATCAGTGAGGACGGTTTGGCTTTCTTT. It encodes CAISEDGLAFF.

This clone was detected once. This rearrangement joins TRBV19 to TRBJ1-5; D is unresolved. The CDR3 sequence is 13 residues long. CDR1 LNHDA and CDR2 SQIVND come from the germline V gene (reference sequence). Trimming pared 4 bases from V and 2 bases from J, leaving 6 bases between. The CDR3 reads CASSRQGNQPQHF. CDR3 DNA sequence: TGTGCCAGTAGTAGGCAGGGCAATCAGCCCCAGCATTTT.